The 32 T cell receptor beta chains presented below share a single source sample, sequenced in a study of blood T cell repertoires in COVID-19 (dated by TCRdb to about 2020). The library was prepared using the immunoSEQ multiplex PCR assay. Sourced from immuneACCESS, this table was stored by TCRdb with only in-frame sequences that have V and J called. A share of the clones is absent; for the studies checked, an unresolved V gene accounts for under half, and the remainder has no known explanation. In all, the sample holds some 100,000 clones, and around 80% of those were seen once. Around 7.2% of the sample goes to the ten largest clones. Sequencing was carried out using peripheral blood. These receptors were obtained from a man in his fifties with active or convalescent COVID-19.

The chain combines TRBV7-2 with TRBJ2-1, with a tentative D call TRBD2 (7 bases). V was pared by 0 bases and J by 8 bases, with 14 bases between. Per the germline V gene, CDR1 is SGHTA and CDR2 is FQGNSA. The CDR3 is made up of 15 amino acids. The CDR3 protein is CASSLARGGSDEQFF. The CDR3 DNA sequence: TGTGCCAGCAGCTTAGCGAGGGGGGGCTCGGATGAGCAGTTCTTC.

This clone was observed a single time. The J gene is TRBJ2-1, the V gene TRBV30, with D possibly matching TRBD1 (6 bases). V was pared by 4 bases and J by 4 bases, with 14 bases between. Looked up from germline, CDR1 is GTSNPN and CDR2 is SVGIG (reference sequence). This CDR3 has 14 amino acids. CDR3 in DNA: TGTGCCTGGATCCCCCGGGACAAGTACAATGAGCAGTTCTTC. It codes for CAWIPRDKYNEQFF.

The V call is TRBV7-2, the J call TRBJ2-5; 9 bases line up with TRBD1. The CDR3 is 15 residues long. V trimming: 1 base; J trimming: 5 bases; junction bases outside the gene matches: 5. The germline V gene encodes CDR1 SGHTA and CDR2 FQGNSA. CDR3 in amino acids: CASSLVTGGWETQYF. CDR3 in DNA: TGTGCCAGCAGCTTAGTGACAGGGGGGTGGGAGACCCAGTACTTC.

This clone was seen only a few times. V gene TRBV12-3 or TRBV12-4 combines with J gene TRBJ2-3, with D unresolved. V was shortened by 6 bases and J by 6 bases, with 13 bases between the two germline ends. This CDR3 region has 13 residues. The CDR3 spells CASSLDLGDTQYF. The DNA for the CDR3 is TGTGCCAGCAGCCTCGACCTAGGTGATACGCAGTATTTT.

The chain uses TRBV19 and TRBJ2-2; 9 bases are shared with TRBD1. V was clipped by 5 bases and J by 2 bases; unmatched bases: 6. The germline CDR1 and CDR2 sequences are LNHDA and SQIVND (reference sequence). This CDR3 has 16 residues. In DNA, the CDR3 is TGTGCCAGTAGTGGGGACAGGGCGGTTAACACCGGGGAGCTGTTTTTT. Translation: CASSGDRAVNTGELFF.

V gene TRBV18 combines with J gene TRBJ2-2; perhaps TRBD2 as D (6 bases). Trimming stripped 3 bases from V and 6 bases from J, with 20 bases between. The CDR3 has 17 amino acids. Germline CDR1 KGHSH, CDR2 LQKENI. The DNA of the CDR3 is TGTGCCAGCTCACCTCCCGGGAGCTACGGTGGTTCCGGGGAGCTGTTTTTT. Translated: CASSPPGSYGGSGELFF.

The gene calls are TRBV19 and TRBJ2-5, with D possibly TRBD1 on 5 matching bases. This CDR3 is 16 amino acids long. In germline, CDR1 is LNHDA, CDR2 SQIVND (reference sequence). V lost 5 bases and J lost 0, with 16 bases in between. This chain's CDR3 is CASSGAGKGYQETQYF. The CDR3 coding sequence is TGTGCCAGTAGTGGGGCAGGGAAGGGGTACCAAGAGACCCAGTACTTC.

The rearrangement links TRBV4-2 to TRBJ2-3; tentatively, D is TRBD2 (5 bases). Germline V CDR1 and CDR2: LGHNA, YNFKEQ. V was shortened by 0 bases and J by 6 bases, with 13 bases between the two germline ends. This CDR3 contains 15 residues. The chain's CDR3 is CASSQDLASSDTQYF. CDR3 sequence (DNA): TGTGCCAGCAGCCAAGATCTGGCTAGCTCCGATACGCAGTATTTT.

The CDR3 is CATNSGTGGADTQYF. The CDR3 DNA sequence: TGTGCCACCAACTCCGGGACAGGGGGCGCAGATACGCAGTATTTT. The chain combines TRBV24-1 with TRBJ2-3; the match to TRBD1 covers 12 bases. V lost 8 bases, J lost 4 bases, and 6 bases stayed unmatched. The V gene's germline CDR1 is KGHDR and CDR2 SFDVKD. CDR3 length: 15 amino acids.

The chain joins TRBV28 to TRBJ1-5; TRBD1 matches 7 bases. Germline lookup yields CDR1 MDHEN and CDR2 SYDVKM. With 7 bases clipped from V and 1 base from J, the junction kept 13 bases outside the gene matches. The CDR3 has 17 residues. CDR3 loop: CASTFTRVGQSNQPQHF. CDR3 DNA: TGTGCCAGCACCTTTACCAGGGTGGGACAGAGCAATCAGCCCCAGCATTTT. Full variable domain (remainder filled in from reference TRBV28 and TRBJ1-5): DVKVTQSSRYLVKRTGEKVFLECVQDMDHENMFWYRQDPGLGLRLIYFSYDVKMKEKGDIPEGYSVSREKKERFSLILESASTNQTSMYLCASTFTRVGQSNQPQHFGDGTRLSIL.

The V call is TRBV19, the J call TRBJ1-1, with no clear D. V lost 0 bases and J lost 8, with 7 bases in between. The CDR3 runs to 12 residues. Germline V gene data show CDR1 as LNHDA and CDR2 as SQIVND (reference sequence). In nucleotides, the CDR3 is TGTGCCAGTAGTATAGATCTGAGGGAAGCTTTCTTT. This gives the protein CASSIDLREAFF.

The chain links TRBV5-1 to TRBJ2-5; 8 nucleotides agree with TRBD2. The germline V gene encodes CDR1 SGHRS and CDR2 YFSETQ. The CDR3 covers 14 residues. V shed 4 bases, J shed 4 bases, and the junction held 6 bases outside the gene matches. CDR3 coding DNA: TGCGCCAGCAGCCCGGGGGGGCGGCGAGAGACCCAGTACTTC. It specifies CASSPGGRRETQYF.

J is TRBJ2-5 and V is TRBV7-6; 10 bases are a match to TRBD1. Trimming at V came to 5 bases and at J to 5 bases, leaving 2 bases not matched to a gene. In germline, CDR1 is SGHVS, CDR2 FNYEAQ. The CDR3 length is 13 residues. The CDR3 nucleotides read TGTGCCAGCAGCCCGGGACAGGGGGAGACCCAGTACTTC. The encoded protein is CASSPGQGETQYF.

The CDR3: CATRREGVGLSNQPQHF. CDR3 nucleotides: TGTGCCACCCGCAGGGAGGGGGTTGGCCTTAGCAATCAGCCCCAGCATTTT. V gene TRBV10-3 combines with J gene TRBJ1-5; D might be TRBD1 (6 bases). V was cut by 10 bases and J by 0 bases, with 22 bases left in between. Germline V gene sequence: CDR1 ENHRY, CDR2 SYGVKD. This CDR3 is built from 17 residues.

Note on this clone: A junction boundary mismatches the germline segment, possibly from a read error. The CDR3 DNA follows: TGTGCCACCAGTGATTTACGGGCGGGGCAGCTCTTC. As protein: CATSDLRAGQLF. The chain couples TRBV24-1 to TRBJ2-1; D might be TRBD2 (6 bases). The germline gives CDR1 KGHDR, CDR2 SFDVKD. The CDR3 runs 12 residues.

The V and J genes are TRBV3-1 (or the pseudogene TRBV3-2) and TRBJ2-5; D perhaps matches TRBD2 (6 bases). Germline V gene data show CDR1 as LGHDT and CDR2 as YNNKEL (reference sequence). This CDR3 has 16 residues. V was clipped by 4 bases and J by 3 bases, with 18 bases between them. CDR3 bases: TGTGCCAGCAGCCCGGGAGCAGTCTCTGGGGAAGAGACCCAGTACTTC. It specifies CASSPGAVSGEETQYF.

DNA of the CDR3: TGTGCCAGCAGCACTAGCGGCTACGAGCAGTACTTC. Translation gives CASSTSGYEQYF. V usage is TRBV12-3 or TRBV12-4 and J usage is TRBJ2-7; 8 positions agree with TRBD2. J was trimmed by 3 bases and V by 6 bases; bases with no gene match: 1. The CDR3 extends over 12 amino acids.

The chain uses TRBV5-1 and TRBJ2-3; maybe TRBD1 (6 bases). CDR1 and CDR2 from the germline V gene are SGHRS and YFSETQ. There are 14 residues in the CDR3. V was trimmed by 4 bases and J by 6 bases, leaving 15 bases between them. The DNA of the CDR3 is TGCGCCAGCAGCCTGGGGACAATCGGTGATACGCAGTATTTT. Its translation is CASSLGTIGDTQYF.

This clone was picked up a small number of times. J is TRBJ2-1 and V is TRBV10-2; D may be TRBD1 (5 bases). CDR1 is WSHSY, CDR2 SAAADI, per germline. The V and J ends lost 6 bases and 4 bases respectively, with 7 bases between them. CDR3 length: 12 amino acids. In DNA form, the CDR3 reads TGCGCCAGCAGGGACACTTACAATGAGCAGTTCTTC. This codes for CASRDTYNEQFF.

The CDR3 region is CASSGRDQPQHF. The CDR3 region has the DNA TGTGCCAGCAGCGGGAGGGATCAGCCCCAGCATTTT. The chain has TRBV7-2 and TRBJ1-5; no firm D call. Germline loops: CDR1 SGHTA, CDR2 FQGNSA. The CDR3 length is 12 residues. Trimming removed 5 bases at V and 5 bases at J, with 7 bases between.

The chain uses TRBV9 and TRBJ2-7, with D tentatively TRBD2 (6 bases). The CDR3 length is 15 residues. V lost 4 bases, J lost 3 bases, and 17 bases lay in between. Germline V gene sequence: CDR1 SGDLS, CDR2 YYNGEE. The CDR3 is CASSSSGTADYEQYF. In nucleotides, the CDR3 is TGTGCCAGCAGCTCGTCCGGGACTGCAGACTACGAGCAGTACTTC.

The gene calls are TRBV30 and TRBJ2-1; D may be TRBD1 (6 bases). Germline V gene data show CDR1 as GTSNPN and CDR2 as SVGIG (reference sequence). V shed 0 bases and J shed 9 bases, with 9 bases lying between them. The CDR3 runs 12 residues. CDR3 residues: CAWSVGAVEQFF. In DNA, the CDR3 is TGTGCCTGGAGTGTGGGGGCGGTTGAGCAGTTCTTC.

The J gene is TRBJ2-5, the V gene TRBV6-2 or TRBV6-3, with D possibly TRBD1 on 5 matching bases. In germline, CDR1 is MNHEY, CDR2 SVGEGT. V was trimmed by 2 bases and J by 0 bases, leaving 19 bases between them. The CDR3 is 18 amino acids. CDR3 protein: CASSYPPGRGLYQETQYF. Written as DNA, the CDR3 is TGTGCCAGCAGTTACCCCCCAGGTAGGGGCCTGTACCAAGAGACCCAGTACTTC.

The V and J genes are TRBV11-2 and TRBJ1-1; TRBD1 matches at 7 bases. Germline V gene sequence: CDR1 SGHAT, CDR2 FQNNGV. CDR3 length equals 16 residues. The J segment lost 1 base and the V segment lost 1 base, leaving 6 bases of the junction unmatched. This CDR3 reads CASSLAGTGENTEAFF. As DNA, the CDR3 is TGTGCCAGCAGCTTAGCCGGCACAGGGGAGAACACTGAAGCTTTCTTT.

The V call is TRBV9, the J call TRBJ2-7; 9 bases agree with TRBD1. The CDR3 consists of 14 residues. From germline, CDR1 is SGDLS and CDR2 YYNGEE. V was pared by 3 bases and J by 3 bases, with 4 bases of the junction left unmatched. In DNA form, the CDR3 reads TGTGCCAGCAGCGGACAGGGACAGGGCTACGAGCAGTACTTC. This sequence encodes CASSGQGQGYEQYF.

CDR3 DNA sequence: TGTGCCAGCAGTGAAGCGAACGGGAACGAGCAGTACGTC. Translated: CASSEANGNEQYV. The genes are TRBV2 and TRBJ2-7; maybe TRBD2 (5 bases). The germline CDR1 and CDR2 sequences are SNHLY and FYNNEI. Between the trimmed V and J ends, which lost 0 bases and 5 bases, there was a span of 8 bases. This CDR3 is built from 13 residues.

This clone has only one observation. The chain has TRBV10-3 and TRBJ1-5, with 8 bases matching TRBD1. There are 16 residues in the CDR3. V dropped 0 bases and J dropped 0; count of bases not matched to a gene: 1. CDR1 is ENHRY and CDR2 is SYGVKD in the germline V gene. In DNA, the CDR3 is TGTGCCATCAGTGAGTCTACAGGGGGTAGCAATCAGCCCCAGCATTTT. Amino acid sequence: CAISESTGGSNQPQHF.

This clone occurred a few times. This chain joins TRBV5-4 and TRBJ2-3, with 8 bases fitting TRBD2. The V gene end was trimmed by 0 bases and the J gene end by 2 bases; junction bases not matched to a gene: 5. CDR3 length equals 16 residues. Germline V gene data show CDR1 as SGHNT and CDR2 as YYREEE (reference sequence). The CDR3 is CASSLGGSGDTDTQYF. The CDR3 DNA follows: TGTGCCAGCAGCTTGGGCGGTAGCGGGGACACAGATACGCAGTATTTT. Using reference TRBV5-4 and TRBJ2-3 for the parts outside the CDR3, the full variable domain is ETGVTQSPTHLIKTRGQQVTLRCSSQSGHNTVSWYQQALGQGPQFIFQYYREEENGRGNFPPRFSGLQFPNYSSELNVNALELDDSALYLCASSLGGSGDTDTQYFGPGTRLTVL.

The V and J genes are TRBV9 and TRBJ2-2; D gene uncertain. This CDR3 contains 17 residues. Germline CDR1 reads SGDLS; CDR2 reads YYNGEE. V lost 0 bases to trimming and J lost 1 base, with 13 bases between them. CDR3 DNA sequence: TGTGCCAGCAGCGTAGGAGGTAGCTGGGTGAACACCGGGGAGCTGTTTTTT. Its protein is CASSVGGSWVNTGELFF. The variable domain in full, completed from reference TRBV9 and TRBJ2-2, reads DSGVTQTPKHLITATGQRVTLRCSPRSGDLSVYWYQQSLDQGLQFLIQYYNGEERAKGNILERFSAQQFPDLHSELNLSSLELGDSALYFCASSVGGSWVNTGELFFGEGSRLTVL.

The J gene is TRBJ2-1, the V gene TRBV7-2, with TRBD2 identical over 10 bases. Germline V gene data show CDR1 as SGHTA and CDR2 as FQGNSA. Trimming took 6 bases from V and 8 from J; bases not matched to a gene: 13. This CDR3 is built from 16 residues. The CDR3 region is CASRPNVWTSGHEQFF. In DNA, the CDR3 is TGTGCCAGCAGACCAAACGTATGGACTAGCGGCCATGAGCAGTTCTTC.

The chain recombines TRBV6-5 with TRBJ1-2, with D unclear. The germline gives CDR1 MNHEY, CDR2 SVGAGI. The CDR3 sequence is 15 residues long. V lost 0 bases to trimming and J lost 2 bases, with 10 bases between them. The CDR3 nucleotides read TGTGCCAGCAGTTACTCGGCGGATGCAAACTATGGCTACACCTTC. Residues: CASSYSADANYGYTF.

The chain combines TRBV29-1 with TRBJ1-5; perhaps TRBD1 as D (5 bases). Trimming left V 4 bases short and J 0 bases short, with 13 bases between. This CDR3 is 15 amino acids long. Germline CDR1 and CDR2: SQVTM and ANQGSEA. In DNA, the CDR3 is TGCAGCGTTGTCTCCGCCGGGGGTAGCAATCAGCCCCAGCATTTT. It specifies CSVVSAGGSNQPQHF.